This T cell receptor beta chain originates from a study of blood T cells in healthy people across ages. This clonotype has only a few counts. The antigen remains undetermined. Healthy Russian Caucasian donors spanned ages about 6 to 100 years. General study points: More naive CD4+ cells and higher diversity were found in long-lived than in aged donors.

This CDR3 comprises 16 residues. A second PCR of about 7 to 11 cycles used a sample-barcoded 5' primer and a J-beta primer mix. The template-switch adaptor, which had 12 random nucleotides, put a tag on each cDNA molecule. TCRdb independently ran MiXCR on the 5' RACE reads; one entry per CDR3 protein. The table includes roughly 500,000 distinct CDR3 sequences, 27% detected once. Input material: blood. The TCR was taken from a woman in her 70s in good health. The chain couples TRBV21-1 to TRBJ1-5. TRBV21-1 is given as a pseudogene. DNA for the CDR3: TGTGCCAGCAGCAAGGATCGACAGCGGGGCAATCAGCCCCAGCATTTT. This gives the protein CASSKDRQRGNQPQHF.